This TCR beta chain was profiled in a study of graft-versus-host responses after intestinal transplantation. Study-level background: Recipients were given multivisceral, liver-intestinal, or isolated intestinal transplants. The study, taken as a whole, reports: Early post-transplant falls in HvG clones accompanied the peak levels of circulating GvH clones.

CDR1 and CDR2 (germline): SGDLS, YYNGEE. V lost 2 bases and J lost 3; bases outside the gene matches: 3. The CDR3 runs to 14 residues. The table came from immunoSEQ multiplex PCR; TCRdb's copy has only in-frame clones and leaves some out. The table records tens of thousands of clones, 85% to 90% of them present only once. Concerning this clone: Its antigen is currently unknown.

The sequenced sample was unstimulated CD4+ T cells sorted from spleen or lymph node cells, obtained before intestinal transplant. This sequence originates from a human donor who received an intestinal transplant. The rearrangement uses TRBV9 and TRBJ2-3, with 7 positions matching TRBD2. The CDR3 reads CASSVSRGTDTQYF. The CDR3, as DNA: TGTGCCAGCAGCGTTTCGCGGGGGACAGATACGCAGTATTTT.